This T cell receptor beta chain was retrieved from a study of T cells after yellow fever vaccination. Via MiXCR, TCRdb re-called the 5' RACE reads, giving one row per CDR3 protein. The sample carries roughly 74,000 distinct CDR3 sequences, roughly 7.4% recorded once. With 4 bases removed from V and 4 bases from J, the gap between germline ends came to 6 bases. The V gene's germline CDR1 is SEHNR and CDR2 FQNEAQ (reference sequence). CDR3 length equals 12 residues. Study-level points and caveats: The secondary response was weaker, and its peak arrived faster, on day 5 versus 15.

This clonotype was detected ten times or more. Its antigen is not identified. This chain uses TRBV7-9 with TRBJ2-3; no reliable D call. The sequence was collected from a man aged 18-30 years who received the YFV17D yellow fever vaccine. The sequencing used CD8+ T cells sorted from PBMCs, collected 5 to 6 days after the first yellow fever vaccination. CDR3 nucleotide sequence: TGTGCCAGCAGCTCAATCCCAGATACGCAGTATTTT. As protein: CASSSIPDTQYF.